This T cell receptor (beta chain) was identified in a study of blood T cell repertoires in COVID-19. Study overall: Collection of acute and convalescent COVID-19 samples took place in the United States, Italy and Spain. Sources were T cells, B-cell-depleted T cells, or PBMCs; the material itself was cDNA or gDNA.

As originally analysed: Amplifying reference gene primers gave estimates of nucleated cell counts. Libraries were prepared by immunoSEQ multiplex PCR; TCRdb keeps only in-frame clonotypes and omits some of them. V and J calls plus clone size are reproduced from that table; the DNA served to infer D and trimming. The sample includes around 110,000 clones, approximately 83% seen only once; the top ten take nearly 0.85%. This CDR3 region has 14 residues. The V gene's germline CDR1 is MNHEY and CDR2 SVGAGI. V lost 5 bases to trimming and J lost 8 bases, with 15 bases between them. The chain recombines TRBV6-5 with TRBJ1-4; a weak D match, TRBD1 (6 bases). Sequencing used peripheral blood. This TCR was sampled from a woman aged 70-85 years with acute or convalescent COVID-19. The CDR3 protein is CASSRAGVKEKLFF. CDR3 nucleotides: TGTGCCAGCAGTCGGGCAGGGGTGAAGGAAAAACTGTTTTTT.